One and the same sample provided the 2 T cell receptor beta chains below, sequenced in a study of Graves' ophthalmopathy and Graves' hyperthyroidism. Using RNA transcripts, the TCR beta CDR3 regions were amplified. The workflow started with a first-round RT-PCR run with HTBI primers and then moved on to a second-round multiplex PCR. TCRdb independently ran MiXCR on the multiplex PCR reads; one entry per CDR3 protein. The table lists just over 400,000 distinct CDR3 sequences, around 21% of them singletons. The source material was peripheral blood. The receptors were sampled from a woman under 30 with stable Graves' hyperthyroidism.

This clonotype was recorded at least ten times. The genes are TRBV27 and TRBJ1-1, with a tentative D call TRBD1 (5 bases). V was cut by 5 bases and J by 10 bases, with 20 bases left in between. The CDR3 totals 14 residues. Germline V gene data show CDR1 as MNHEY and CDR2 as SMNVEV (reference sequence). Here the CDR3 reads CASSRGTSGFGAFF. The CDR3 bases are TGTGCCAGCAGTAGGGGAACGAGTGGTTTCGGAGCTTTCTTT.

This clonotype has at least ten counts. The chain employs TRBV5-1 and TRBJ2-7; 9 bases fit TRBD1. The CDR3 has 16 residues. The germline V gene has CDR1 SGHRS and CDR2 YFSETQ. Trimming cost V 1 base and J 4 bases; bases outside gene matches: 9. The CDR3 DNA sequence: TGCGCCAGCAGCTTGAGTCCGGGACAGGGAGGGTACGAGCAGTACTTC. It yields the protein CASSLSPGQGGYEQYF.